A single sample gave rise to the 12 T cell receptor beta chains below, sequenced in a study of Graves' ophthalmopathy and Graves' hyperthyroidism. Using RNA transcripts, the TCR beta CDR3 regions were amplified. In the first round, RT-PCR was carried out with HTBI primers, and a multiplex PCR formed the second round. One entry per CDR3 protein, called by TCRdb with MiXCR from the multiplex PCR reads. This table holds under 400,000 distinct CDR3 sequences, roughly 15% found once. Material: peripheral blood. All receptors derive from an adult man with Graves' ophthalmopathy.

This clonotype was recorded many times. This chain links TRBV12-3 or TRBV12-4 with TRBJ2-6, with D perhaps matching TRBD1 (6 bases). With 1 base removed from V and 0 bases from J, the gap between germline ends came to 10 bases. This CDR3 is 17 amino acids long. CDR3 sequence: CASSLGTAPSGANVLTF. In DNA, the CDR3 is TGTGCCAGCAGTTTAGGGACAGCGCCCTCTGGGGCCAACGTCCTGACTTTC.

This clonotype was found many times. This sequence joins TRBV20-1 and TRBJ2-2, with 8 bases matching TRBD2. Germline V gives CDR1 DFQATT, CDR2 SNEGSKA (reference sequence). With V trimmed by 5 bases and J by 4 bases, 9 bases remained unmatched. This CDR3 is built from 15 residues. The CDR3 DNA sequence: TGCAGTGCTCAACCGGGGGGGCCGGCCACCGGGGAGCTGTTTTTT. Translated: CSAQPGGPATGELFF.

Ten or more counts support this clonotype. This chain links TRBV6-5 with TRBJ1-3; a weak D match, TRBD1 (5 bases). This CDR3 contains 17 residues. Trimming left V 4 bases short and J 0 bases short, with 16 bases between. CDR1 MNHEY and CDR2 SVGAGI come from the germline V gene. The chain's CDR3 is CASSLKPGAASGNTIYF. DNA of the CDR3: TGTGCCAGCAGTTTAAAACCCGGGGCCGCCTCTGGAAACACCATATATTTT.

Ten or more counts support this clonotype. J is TRBJ1-5 and V is TRBV5-1; D perhaps matches TRBD1 (5 bases). This CDR3 is 15 amino acids long. Between the trimmed V and J ends, which lost 2 bases and 3 bases, there was a span of 12 bases. Germline assignment: CDR1 SGHRS and CDR2 YFSETQ. The CDR3 bases are TGCGCCAGCAGCTTACGAGGGGATGTCAATCAGCCCCAGCATTTT. Translation gives CASSLRGDVNQPQHF.

This clonotype was seen many times. The chain couples TRBV12-3 or TRBV12-4 to TRBJ1-2, with D perhaps matching TRBD1 (5 bases). V was trimmed by 4 bases and J by 7 bases, leaving 16 bases between them. The CDR3 length is 14 residues. This CDR3 is CASSSGTETGGYTF. The CDR3 DNA follows: TGTGCCAGCAGTTCGGGGACGGAGACTGGTGGCTACACCTTC.

This clonotype was counted at least ten times. The rearrangement links TRBV7-3 to TRBJ1-2, with D uncertain. CDR1 and CDR2 from the germline V gene are SGHTA and FQGTGA. This CDR3 has 16 amino acids. Trimming cost V 5 bases and J 8 bases, with 24 bases left between them. The CDR3 is CASSLNPGSGEYGYTF. The CDR3 coding sequence is TGTGCCAGCAGCCTCAACCCCGGATCTGGGGAGTACGGCTACACCTTC.

This clonotype was recorded at least ten times. The rearrangement joins TRBV30 to TRBJ1-1; D may be TRBD1 (6 bases). The CDR3 consists of 13 residues. Germline-derived CDR1 and CDR2 are GTSNPN and SVGIG (reference sequence). The ends were cut back, 2 bases at V and 2 bases at J, with 9 bases in the middle. CDR3 DNA sequence: TGTGCCTGGAGTTTACAGGGAAACACTGAAGCTTTCTTT. It specifies CAWSLQGNTEAFF.

This clonotype was detected many times. The chain has TRBV30 and TRBJ1-1, with D unclear. V lost 4 bases and J 4 bases, leaving 10 bases between the germline ends. Germline V gene lookup returns CDR1 GTSNPN and CDR2 SVGIG (reference sequence). This CDR3 region has 12 residues. The CDR3: CAWNPGRTEAFF. In nucleotides, the CDR3 is TGTGCCTGGAATCCCGGGCGCACTGAAGCTTTCTTT.

This clonotype was picked up many times. This chain's CDR3 is CASSLGSLAGISYEQYF. CDR3 sequence (DNA): TGTGCCAGCAGCTTGGGGAGCCTAGCGGGGATATCCTACGAGCAGTACTTC. The chain carries TRBV7-8 and TRBJ2-7; 9 nucleotides align to TRBD2. Germline V lookup: CDR1 SGHVS, CDR2 FQNEAQ. The CDR3 has 17 residues. V lost 3 bases and J lost 1; bases outside the gene matches: 10.

In its sample, this clonotype was seen many times. The V call is TRBV18, the J call TRBJ2-7, with D possibly TRBD1 on 5 matching bases. Germline V gives CDR1 KGHSH, CDR2 LQKENI. Trimming stripped 8 bases from V and 3 bases from J, with 8 bases between. There are 11 residues in the CDR3. As DNA, the CDR3 is TGTGCCAGCCGAGACAGCTACGAGCAGTACTTC. It yields the protein CASRDSYEQYF. Drawing the rest from reference TRBV18 and TRBJ2-7, the complete variable domain is NAGVMQNPRHLVRRRGQEARLRCSPMKGHSHVYWYRQLPEEGLKFMVYLQKENIIDESGMPKERFSAEFPKEGPSILRIQQVVRGDSAAYFCASRDSYEQYFGPGTRLTVT.

This clonotype has a handful of counts. This chain's CDR3 is CSARPDSGELFF. CDR3 coding DNA: TGCAGTGCTAGACCCGACTCCGGGGAGCTGTTTTTT. The chain is built from TRBV20-1 and TRBJ2-2; D uncertain. The CDR3 has 12 amino acids. Germline V gene lookup returns CDR1 DFQATT and CDR2 SNEGSKA (reference sequence). Trimming shortened V by 2 bases and J by 6 bases, and 7 bases separated the two germline ends.

This clonotype appeared many times. The V gene is TRBV5-5, the J gene TRBJ2-7; D gene uncertain. The V gene lost 0 bases and the J gene lost 2 bases, with 9 bases spanning the gap. Germline V gene sequence: CDR1 SGHKS, CDR2 YYEKEE (reference sequence). The CDR3 sequence is 14 residues long. The CDR3 protein is CASSLAPSPYEQYF. DNA of the CDR3: TGTGCCAGCAGCTTGGCCCCCTCCCCCTACGAGCAGTACTTC.